These 13 T cell receptor beta chains came from one sample sequenced in a study of T cells in Graves' hyperthyroidism and ophthalmopathy. Researchers amplified the TCR beta CDR3 regions from RNA transcripts. The primer set for the first-round RT-PCR of the TCR CDR3 was HTBI. TCRdb independently ran MiXCR on the multiplex PCR reads; one entry per CDR3 protein. The sample records roughly 500,000 distinct CDR3 sequences, 46% being singletons. Sequences were obtained from peripheral blood or thyroid tissue (not recorded which). The receptors were sampled from an adult woman with Graves' disease, either hyperthyroidism or ophthalmopathy (not recorded which).

This clonotype was detected only a few times. The gene calls are TRBV20-1 and TRBJ2-2; TRBD2 agrees at 7 bases. The CDR3 sequence is 15 residues long. In germline, CDR1 is DFQATT, CDR2 SNEGSKA (reference sequence). With V trimmed by 0 bases and J by 7 bases, 8 bases remained unmatched. The CDR3 here is CSARDPGLVGGELFF. CDR3 coding DNA: TGCAGTGCTAGAGATCCCGGACTAGTTGGCGGGGAGCTGTTTTTT.

Regarding this clonotype: An end of the junction does not agree with germline; a read error may underlie this. This sequence joins TRBV4-3 and TRBJ2-2, with a tentative D call TRBD2 (8 bases). Germline-derived CDR1 and CDR2 are LGHNA and YSLEER. This CDR3 region has 16 residues. The CDR3 loop reads CASSLLGRGLGGELLF. DNA for the CDR3: TGCGCCAGCAGCCTACTCGGGAGGGGGCTAGGCGGGGAGCTGCTTTTT.

This clonotype has more than one count but fewer than ten. This rearrangement joins TRBV28 to TRBJ2-2, with D uncertain. Trimming left V 5 bases short and J 1 base short, with 5 bases between. The germline V gene has CDR1 MDHEN and CDR2 SYDVKM. CDR3 length: 13 residues. The CDR3 DNA follows: TGTGCCAGCAGTGGGATGAACACCGGGGAGCTGTTTTTT. Its protein is CASSGMNTGELFF.

This CDR3 reads CASRTPGQHF. DNA of the CDR3: TGTGCCAGCAGAACTCCGGGACAGCATTTT. The chain uses TRBV7-8 and TRBJ1-5; unclear D gene. This CDR3 spans 10 amino acids. CDR1 SGHVS and CDR2 FQNEAQ come from the germline V gene. V lost 6 bases, J lost 13 bases, and 10 bases lay in between.

The chain employs TRBV27 and TRBJ2-7; the D gene is possibly TRBD2 (6 bases). From germline, CDR1 is MNHEY and CDR2 SMNVEV (reference sequence). The V gene lost 5 bases and the J gene lost 0 bases, with 20 bases spanning the gap. The CDR3 length is 17 residues. The CDR3 is CASSDISGLISSYEQYF. The CDR3 nucleotides are TGTGCCAGCAGTGATATATCGGGACTCATAAGCTCCTACGAGCAGTACTTC.

This clonotype was seen repeatedly, ten times or more. The chain is built from TRBV5-1 and TRBJ2-7; D gene ambiguous. Trimming removed 3 bases at V and 2 bases at J, with 9 bases between. Looked up from germline, CDR1 is SGHRS and CDR2 is YFSETQ. CDR3 length: 13 amino acids. The chain's CDR3 is CASSSPATYEQYF. The CDR3 bases are TGCGCCAGCAGCTCCCCGGCGACCTACGAGCAGTACTTC.

This clonotype was seen a handful of times. The chain carries TRBV18 and TRBJ1-5, with 8 bases aligning to TRBD1. Germline assignment: CDR1 KGHSH and CDR2 LQKENI. This CDR3 has 13 amino acids. The trim removed 6 bases at V and 11 bases at J, leaving 9 bases unmatched. Written as DNA, the CDR3 is TGTGCCAGCTCCCGGACAGGGAATGAGGCCCAGCATTTT. Protein sequence: CASSRTGNEAQHF. Combining the CDR3 with reference TRBV18 and TRBJ1-5 gives the whole variable domain NAGVMQNPRHLVRRRGQEARLRCSPMKGHSHVYWYRQLPEEGLKFMVYLQKENIIDESGMPKERFSAEFPKEGPSILRIQQVVRGDSAAYFCASSRTGNEAQHFGDGTRLSIL.

This clonotype was seen a single time. At one end the junction does not follow the germline gene, possibly because of a read error. This rearrangement joins TRBV7-7 to TRBJ2-2; perhaps TRBD1 as D (5 bases). The CDR3 is 15 amino acids. Germline V gene lookup returns CDR1 SSHAT and CDR2 FNYEAQ (reference sequence). CDR3 DNA sequence: TGTGCTAGCACCCCTTGGGCAGGGCCGGCCGGGGAGCTGTTTTTT. It is translated as CASTPWAGPAGELFF. Looking up the rest from reference TRBV7-7 and TRBJ2-2 gives the full variable domain: GAGVSQSPRYKVTKRGQDVTLRCDPISSHATLYWYQQALGQGPEFLTYFNYEAQPDKSGLPSDRFSAERPEGSISTLTIQRTEQRDSAMYRCASTPWAGPAGELFFGEGSRLTVL.

This clonotype was observed at least ten times. The chain carries TRBV20-1 and TRBJ1-5, with D tentatively TRBD1 (5 bases). V lost 6 bases and J 6 bases, leaving 21 bases between the germline ends. Per germline, CDR1 DFQATT and CDR2 SNEGSKA (reference sequence). The length of the CDR3 is 15 residues. CDR3 DNA sequence: TGCAGTGCCCATAGTCGGGGGGAAACGGGTCAGCCCCAGCATTTT. The encoded protein is CSAHSRGETGQPQHF.

This clonotype was observed at least ten times. The V call is TRBV5-1, the J call TRBJ2-5; 7 bases are shared with TRBD1. This CDR3 contains 15 residues. CDR1 and CDR2 (germline): SGHRS, YFSETQ. V was pared by 4 bases and J by 3 bases, with 9 bases of the junction left unmatched. The CDR3 DNA sequence: TGCGCCAGCAGCAGGCGACAGGGTGAAAAAGAGACCCAGTACTTC. It yields the protein CASSRRQGEKETQYF. The variable domain in full, with the rest retrieved from reference TRBV5-1 and TRBJ2-5, is KAGVTQTPRYLIKTRGQQVTLSCSPISGHRSVSWYQQTPGQGLQFLFEYFSETQRNKGNFPGRFSGRQFSNSRSEMNVSTLELGDSALYLCASSRRQGEKETQYFGPGTRLLVL.

This clonotype showed up many times. The rearrangement links TRBV6-4 to TRBJ1-2; no definite D call. Trimming removed 1 base at V and 1 base at J, with 7 bases between. CDR1 is MRHNA, CDR2 SNTAGT, per germline. This CDR3 spans 14 amino acids. DNA of the CDR3: TGTGCCAGCAGTGACTTGTGGATTAACTATGGCTACACCTTC. Translated: CASSDLWINYGYTF.

The chain uses TRBV25-1 and TRBJ1-1; TRBD1 matches 7 bases. Germline V gene lookup returns CDR1 MGHDK and CDR2 SYGVNS. This CDR3 is built from 14 residues. The ends lost 8 bases at V and 4 bases at J; junction bases unmatched: 10. The CDR3 coding sequence is TGTGCCAGCGTTGAAAGGGGGCACGGCACTGAAGCTTTCTTT. Protein product: CASVERGHGTEAFF. Using reference TRBV25-1 and TRBJ1-1 for the parts outside the CDR3, the full variable domain is EADIYQTPRYLVIGTGKKITLECSQTMGHDKMYWYQQDPGMELHLIHYSYGVNSTEKGDLSSESTVSRIRTEHFPLTLESARPSHTSQYLCASVERGHGTEAFFGQGTRLTVV.

This clonotype has only a few counts. The chain has TRBV7-9 and TRBJ1-6, with 12 bases matching TRBD1. There are 14 residues in the CDR3. V was clipped by 3 bases and J by 12 bases; unmatched bases: 3. Germline lookup yields CDR1 SEHNR and CDR2 FQNEAQ (reference sequence). The DNA of the CDR3 is TGTGCCAGCAGCTTGGGGACAGGGGGCAAACCCCTCCACTTT. The encoded protein is CASSLGTGGKPLHF. Full variable domain (rest looked up from reference TRBV7-9 and TRBJ1-6): DTGVSQNPRHKITKRGQNVTFRCDPISEHNRLYWYRQTLGQGPEFLTYFQNEAQLEKSRLLSDRFSAERPKGSFSTLEIQRTEQGDSAMYLCASSLGTGGKPLHFGNGTRLTVT.